This T cell receptor beta chain was profiled in a study of blood T cell repertoires in COVID-19. Clones were read by immunoSEQ multiplex PCR, and TCRdb kept only the in-frame ones, dropping some. Counted here are 300,000 to 350,000 clones, 88% occurring once; the ten biggest clones make up roughly 6.6%. The receptor's source is a woman between 70 and 85 years old with COVID-19, enrolled during active disease. Sequencing used peripheral blood.

CDR3 amino acids: CASSYWGGQETQYF. CDR3 sequence (DNA): TGTGCCAGCAGTTACTGGGGCGGACAAGAGACCCAGTACTTC. The rearrangement uses TRBV6-5 and TRBJ2-5; D possibly corresponds to TRBD1 (5 bases). Germline V gene lookup returns CDR1 MNHEY and CDR2 SVGAGI. With 1 base removed from V and 2 bases from J, the gap between germline ends came to 8 bases. CDR3 length equals 14 residues.